The TCR beta chain under discussion was sequenced for a study of shared clonotypes between healthy human individuals. Trimming removed 4 bases from V and 9 bases from J; junction bases left unmatched: 8. Germline loops: CDR1 MNHEY, CDR2 SMNVEV (reference sequence). CDR3 length: 14 residues. Produced via immunoSEQ multiplex PCR; TCRdb's table is partial and in-frame only. The repertoire holds 950,000 to 1,200,000 clones, with 60% to 85% as singletons. The gene calls are TRBV27 and TRBJ2-1, with 8 bases that match TRBD1. The sequencing sample was made of memory CD4+ T cells from PBMCs. Subset reported: CD45RA-negative fraction. This receptor was taken from a man younger than 30 in good health. Some clones in this sample may be carry-over from other donors' samples. The CDR3 is CASSSGQVMGEQFF. As DNA, the CDR3 is TGTGCCAGCAGTTCGGGACAGGTCATGGGTGAGCAGTTCTTC.